This T cell receptor beta chain was sequenced in a study of cytomegalovirus exposure and HLA in healthy donors. Both 60 Vbeta primers and 13 Jbeta primers went into the PCR. The table came from immunoSEQ multiplex PCR; TCRdb's copy has only in-frame clones and leaves some out. The repertoire includes roughly 200,000 clones, about 86% of them detected once, and more than 0.25% sits in the top ten. The study's findings and limits: Later genetic work tied a missense DCLRE1C variant to beta-chain V and J trimming. According to a later analysis, donors in an Asian-associated ancestry cluster reportedly had fewer N-insertions than the approximately 670-donor mean.

Points on this clone: What it binds is not known.

The sequencing input was PBMCs. This clonotype was sampled from a woman aged 25 to 45 in good health and CMV-seronegative.

The CDR3, as DNA: TGTGCCAGCAGCACTAGGGCCGGGAACACTGAAGCTTTCTTT. Protein sequence: CASSTRAGNTEAFF. V and J are TRBV7-2 and TRBJ1-1, with D hard to call. The CDR3 covers 14 residues. With 5 bases removed from V and 1 base from J, the gap between germline ends came to 11 bases. In germline, CDR1 is SGHTA, CDR2 FQGNSA.